These 29 T cell receptor delta chains originate from one sample sequenced in a study of gamma-delta T cells after stem cell transplantation (dated by TCRdb to 2016 to 2018). The protocol used for the library was RT-PCR. Sequencing instrument: Illumina MiSeq. Clonotypes were called again by TCRdb from the public reads via CATT, and duplicate nucleotide sequences were then merged into one entry. This sample holds 1,300 or so delta-chain clones; 1.8% were observed only once. The ten biggest clones cover around 50% of the sample. The sample comprised gamma-delta T cells. The receptor source for this set is a human donor. It is not recorded whose cells these are; they may come from a transplant donor.

By its share, this clone is medium-sized. The chain has TRDV1 and TRDJ1; maybe TRDD3 (8 bases). CDR1 and CDR2 from the germline V gene are TSWWSYY and QGS. Trimming took off 0 bases at V and 0 bases at J, with 41 bases between the two ends. The CDR3 loop spans 26 amino acids. CDR3 in DNA: TGTGCTCTTGGGGAACTTTTTTCAGCTCTTCCTAACGAATTCGTTGTAGGGGATACTTACACCGATAAACTCATCTTT. It is translated as CALGELFSALPNEFVVGDTYTDKLIF.

There are a few counts of this clone. A clone one base away is much larger, so this may be a read error. The V call is TRDV2, the J call TRDJ3; perhaps TRDD3 as D (6 bases). Trimming stripped 3 bases from V and 0 bases from J, with 20 bases between. This CDR3 has 20 residues. Per the germline V gene, CDR1 is GEAIGNYY and CDR2 is EKD. The CDR3 spells CACDLLGGEKSSWDTRQMFF. The CDR3 coding sequence is TGTGCCTGTGACCTGTTGGGGGGTGAAAAGAGCTCCTGGGACACCCGACAGATGTTTTTC.

This clone qualifies as large. In the same sample, other DNA sequences code for this CDR3. V usage is TRDV2 and J usage is TRDJ3; maybe TRDD3 (6 bases). V lost 0 bases to trimming and J lost 2 bases, with 22 bases between them. CDR3 length: 21 residues. Germline V gene lookup returns CDR1 GEAIGNYY and CDR2 EKD. The CDR3 sequence: CACDTVITRLGRPWDTRQMFF. In nucleotides, the CDR3 is TGTGCCTGTGACACCGTAATTACCAGACTGGGACGACCCTGGGACACCCGACAGATGTTTTTC.

Relative to its sample, this clone is medium-sized. A far larger clone is just one base off, so this is likely a read error. The chain combines TRDV2 with TRDJ1; no definite D call. Germline values: CDR1 GEAIGNYY, CDR2 EKD. CDR3 length equals 14 residues. CDR3 residues: CACDTVGQADKPIF. CDR3 DNA sequence: TGTGCCTGTGACACCGTGGGCCAAGCCGATAAACCCATCTTT.

As for this clone: The junction departs from germline at one end; a sequencing error may be responsible. This chain joins TRDV2 and TRDJ3, with TRDD3 matching 9 bases. CDR3 size: 21 residues. From germline, CDR1 is GEAIGNYY and CDR2 EKD. The CDR3 DNA is TGTGCCTGTGACACCGGGGGACTGGGGGACCTCAGCTCCCGGGACGCCCGACAGATGTTTTTC. This sequence encodes CACDTGGLGDLSSRDARQMFF.

As regards this clone: The protein held in TCRdb is that of a much larger clone and does not match this DNA's translation at residue 13, likely because of a read error; the protein shown is translated from the DNA. The chain is built from TRDV2 and TRDJ1; 7 bases are shared with TRDD3. V lost 0 bases to trimming and J lost 7 bases; unmatched junction nucleotides: 16. The CDR3 contains 17 residues. Germline V gene lookup returns CDR1 GEAIGNYY and CDR2 EKD. CDR3: CACDTVLGRQQNGKLIF. CDR3 bases: TGTGCCTGTGACACCGTACTGGGGCGACAACAAAACGGTAAACTCATCTTT.

Notes on this clone: The protein given by TCRdb reflects a much larger clone and differs at residue 9 from this DNA's translation, likely from a read error; the protein shown is the DNA's translation. The chain uses TRDV2 and TRDJ1; D is possibly TRDD3 (6 bases). The CDR3 extends over 17 amino acids. Between the trimmed V and J ends, which lost 3 bases and 0 bases, there was a span of 19 bases. CDR1 is GEAIGNYY and CDR2 is EKD in the germline V gene. Here the CDR3 reads CACDPVRGTRHTDKLIF. The DNA of the CDR3 is TGTGCCTGTGACCCGGTCAGGGGGACACGACACACCGATAAACTCATCTTT.

Note on this clone: The protein TCRdb lists belongs to a much larger clone and differs from this DNA's translation at residue 16, which points to a read error; the protein shown is made from the DNA. The rearrangement uses TRDV2 and TRDJ1; a possible D gene is TRDD3 (6 bases). The germline V gene encodes CDR1 GEAIGNYY and CDR2 EKD. CDR3 length: 18 residues. The CDR3 sequence: CACDTVGPTGSNTDKPIF. The CDR3 DNA follows: TGTGCCTGTGACACCGTAGGTCCCACTGGGTCAAACACCGATAAACCCATCTTT.

Concerning this clone itself: Possible read error: a much larger clone is one base away. V is TRDV2 and J is TRDJ1, with 8 nucleotides matching TRDD3. J lost 0 bases, V lost 0 bases, and 17 bases had no gene match. Germline CDR1 GEAIGNYY, CDR2 EKD. The CDR3 runs 20 residues. The DNA for the CDR3 is TGTGCCTGTGACACCGTAGGTGAGGGATACGCAAGGGCGTACACCGATAAACTCATCTTT. This sequence encodes CACDTVGEGYARAYTDKLIF.

The V gene is TRDV2, the J gene TRDJ1; 13 bases are a match to TRDD3. Germline V CDR1 and CDR2: GEAIGNYY, EKD. The CDR3 totals 17 residues. The trim removed 0 bases at V and 4 bases at J, leaving 7 bases unmatched. In DNA form, the CDR3 reads TGTGCCTGTGACACCGTGGGACTGGGGGATACGGGCGATAAACTCATCTTT. Residues: CACDTVGLGDTGDKLIF.

This chain joins TRDV2 and TRDJ3; 12 bases fit TRDD3. The CDR3 spans 20 residues. V was clipped by 1 base and J by 0 bases; unmatched bases: 6. Germline CDR1 is GEAIGNYY and CDR2 is EKD. This CDR3 is CACDTFVLGDTSWDTRQMFF. The CDR3 DNA follows: TGTGCCTGTGACACTTTTGTACTGGGGGATACCTCCTGGGACACCCGACAGATGTTTTTC.

This clone ranks as large. The same CDR3 is also encoded by other DNA sequences in this sample. The V gene is TRDV2, the J gene TRDJ1, with TRDD3 matching 10 bases. Germline V lookup: CDR1 GEAIGNYY, CDR2 EKD. V was pared by 0 bases and J by 0 bases, with 9 bases of the junction left unmatched. The length of the CDR3 is 18 residues. The CDR3 sequence is CACDTVGGYEAYTDKLIF. The CDR3 region has the DNA TGTGCCTGTGACACCGTAGGGGGATACGAGGCTTACACCGATAAACTCATCTTT.

As for this clone: This DNA translates differently at residue 8 from the TCRdb protein, which is that of a much larger clone; a read error is likely, and the protein shown is the DNA's own translation. This sequence joins TRDV2 and TRDJ1; TRDD3 is a possible D gene (5 bases). The CDR3 loop spans 17 amino acids. Per germline, CDR1 GEAIGNYY and CDR2 EKD. Trimming removed 0 bases from V and 4 bases from J, with 20 bases in between. As DNA, the CDR3 is TGTGCCTGTGACACCGTACTGGAGCGACAACAAAACGATAAACTCATCTTT. Its translation is CACDTVLERQQNDKLIF.

This clone was detected only a few times. Only one base separates this from a far larger clonotype, so it likely reflects a read error. Written as DNA, the CDR3 is TGTGCCTGTGACACCGTGGGGACCCCCACCGATAAACTCATCTTT. This encodes CACDTVGTPTDKLIF. V is TRDV2 and J is TRDJ1; TRDD3 is a possible D gene (5 bases). Germline V gives CDR1 GEAIGNYY, CDR2 EKD. V dropped 0 bases and J dropped 1 base, with 11 bases sitting between them. The CDR3 has 15 amino acids.

This clone came up a few times. TCRdb pairs this DNA with a much larger clone's protein that differs at residue 5, likely a read error; the protein shown was translated from the DNA. The V call is TRDV2, the J call TRDJ2; 8 bases align to TRDD3. The junction had 8 bases not matched to a gene; V was cut back by 3 bases and J by 3 bases. CDR1 is GEAIGNYY, CDR2 EKD, per germline. This CDR3 has 16 residues. The CDR3 loop is CACDGVLGGLTAQLFF. As DNA, the CDR3 is TGTGCCTGTGACGGCGTACTGGGGGGCCTGACAGCACAACTCTTCTTT.

This clone was picked up a small number of times. The mismatch at residue 4 between this DNA's translation and the TCRdb protein of a much larger clone likely reflects a read error; the protein shown is translated from the DNA. The V gene is TRDV2, the J gene TRDJ1; 8 positions match TRDD3. The CDR3 spans 18 residues. The V gene end was trimmed by 5 bases and the J gene end by 0 bases; junction bases not matched to a gene: 16. Germline V gene data show CDR1 as GEAIGNYY and CDR2 as EKD. CDR3 loop: CACGTVWGTPLYTDKLIF. The CDR3, as DNA: TGTGCCTGTGGCACGGTCTGGGGGACCCCCTTGTACACCGATAAACTCATCTTT.

About this clone itself: TCRdb assigns this DNA the protein of a much larger clone, which departs from its translation at residue 6; this likely reflects a read error, and the protein shown comes from translating the DNA. CDR3 nucleotide sequence: TGTGCCTGTGTGGGGCCGGTGGGGATCTCCTCCGATAAACTCATCTTT. Encoded protein: CACVGPVGISSDKLIF. The chain couples TRDV2 to TRDJ1; tentative D call: TRDD3 (6 bases). V lost 5 bases and J lost 3, with 21 bases in between. Germline CDR1 and CDR2: GEAIGNYY and EKD. The length of the CDR3 is 16 residues.

By share of the sample, this clone is medium-sized. This chain uses TRDV2 with TRDJ1; the match to TRDD3 covers 7 bases. Germline V gene sequence: CDR1 GEAIGNYY, CDR2 EKD. V shed 1 base and J 5 bases; nucleotides not matched to a gene: 6. This CDR3 is 14 amino acids long. The CDR3 nucleotides are TGTGCCTGTGACACTCTGGGGGTTGATGATAAACTCATCTTT. Residues: CACDTLGVDDKLIF.

This clone is medium-sized in the sample. Other DNA sequences in the sample encode the same CDR3. This chain joins TRDV2 and TRDJ1; 8 bases line up with TRDD3. The CDR3 contains 20 residues. CDR1 and CDR2 from the germline V gene are GEAIGNYY and EKD. Germline trimming cut 0 bases from V and 0 bases from J; bases unmatched to any gene: 17. CDR3 sequence reads: CACDTVRVPGLGANTDKLIF. The CDR3 region has the DNA TGTGCCTGTGACACCGTGCGGGTGCCTGGACTGGGGGCCAACACCGATAAACTCATCTTT.

This clone was counted between two and nine times. This likely stems from a read error, as it lies one base from a far larger clone. This sample includes further DNA sequences coding for the same CDR3. The chain employs TRDV2 and TRDJ1; D may be TRDD3 (5 bases). Looked up from germline, CDR1 is GEAIGNYY and CDR2 is EKD. The CDR3 runs 15 residues. This chain's CDR3 is CACDTVGVHPDKLIF. CDR3 DNA: TGTGCCTGTGACACCGTTGGGGTCCACCCCGATAAGCTCATCTTT.

On this clone: A single base is all that separates this from a far larger clone, so a read error is likely. This sequence joins TRDV1 and TRDJ1; a possible D gene is TRDD3 (6 bases). The V and J ends lost 0 bases and 0 bases respectively, with 23 bases between them. CDR1 TSWWSYY and CDR2 QGS come from the germline V gene. This CDR3 comprises 20 residues. The CDR3 region has the DNA TGTGCTCTTGGGGAACTCTCCCGCGGCTTTGGGGGGCAGTACACCGATAAACTCATCTTT. As protein: CALGELSRGFGGQYTDKLIF.

This clone is termed medium-sized (0.01 to 0.1%). Since a much larger clone is just one base distant, this may be a read error. Other DNA sequences in the same sample also yield this CDR3. The chain joins TRDV2 to TRDJ1, with 13 bases fitting TRDD3. Germline CDR1 reads GEAIGNYY; CDR2 reads EKD. The CDR3 sequence is 16 residues long. The CDR3 DNA sequence: TGTGCCTGTGACAAACTGGGGGATACGTACACCGATAAACTCATCTTC. Its protein product is CACDKLGDTYTDKLIF.

This clone was detected only a few times. The chain has TRDV2 and TRDJ2; the match to TRDD3 covers 7 bases. CDR3 length: 15 residues. Per germline, CDR1 GEAIGNYY and CDR2 EKD. V dropped 1 base and J dropped 3; count of bases not matched to a gene: 4. CDR3 loop: CACDTLGGLTAQLFF. In DNA, the CDR3 is TGTGCCTGTGACACGCTGGGGGGCCTGACAGCACAACTCTTCTTT.

On this clone: A much larger clone is a single base away; this may be a read error. The identical CDR3 is also encoded by other nucleotide sequences in the sample. The chain couples TRDV2 to TRDJ1, with a possible D match to TRDD3 (6 bases). The CDR3 has 14 amino acids. The germline V and J ends were trimmed by 4 bases and 3 bases, with 14 bases remaining between them. Per the germline V gene, CDR1 is GEAIGNYY and CDR2 is EKD. In DNA form, the CDR3 reads TGTGCCTGTGATCCCTTACTGGGTGCCGATAAACTCATCTTT. Translation gives CACDPLLGADKLIF.

Concerning this clone itself: The TCRdb protein, from a much larger clone, departs from this DNA's translation at residue 13, likely by read error; the protein shown derives from the DNA. The V gene is TRDV2, the J gene TRDJ1; the D gene is possibly TRDD3 (5 bases). The CDR3 totals 15 residues. Germline values: CDR1 GEAIGNYY, CDR2 EKD. The CDR3 loop reads CACDTVLERSDKHIF. DNA for the CDR3: TGTGCCTGTGACACCGTACTGGAGAGGAGCGATAAACACATCTTT.

For this clone: A far larger clone is one base from this, pointing to a likely read error. J is TRDJ3 and V is TRDV2; D might be TRDD3 (6 bases). Germline V gene lookup returns CDR1 GEAIGNYY and CDR2 EKD. The length of the CDR3 is 21 residues. The CDR3 nucleotides are TGTGCCTGTGACACCGTAATTACCAGACTGGGACGACCCTGGGACACCCGACAGGTGTTTTTC. Its translation is CACDTVITRLGRPWDTRQVFF.

For this clone: The sample contains more than one DNA sequence encoding this CDR3. The V gene is TRDV2, the J gene TRDJ1; 10 bases are a match to TRDD3. V was clipped by 3 bases and J by 1 base; unmatched bases: 4. Germline CDR1 reads GEAIGNYY; CDR2 reads EKD. The CDR3 contains 15 residues. CDR3 region: CACDSLGDTTDKLIF. The CDR3, as DNA: TGTGCCTGTGACTCGTTGGGGGATACCACCGATAAACTCATCTTT.

This clone is large in the sample. The chain couples TRDV2 to TRDJ1; TRDD3 agrees at 8 bases. The V and J ends lost 2 bases and 0 bases, in that order; junction bases with no gene match: 4. CDR1 and CDR2 from the germline V gene are GEAIGNYY and EKD. CDR3 length: 15 amino acids. The DNA of the CDR3 is TGTGCCTGTGACAAACTGGGGGTGTACACCGATAAACTCATCTTT. This gives the protein CACDKLGVYTDKLIF.

This clone has more than one count but fewer than ten. This chain uses TRDV3 with TRDJ1; D may be TRDD3 (6 bases). This CDR3 spans 18 amino acids. CDR1 and CDR2 from the germline V gene are TVYSNPD and GDNSRS (reference sequence). Trimming stripped 4 bases from V and 0 bases from J, with 27 bases between. CDR3 nucleotide sequence: TGTGCCTCCCTACGGGGTGGGGGGCACATGGGGTACACCGATAAACTCATCTTT. Translation gives CASLRGGGHMGYTDKLIF.